This entry lists 10 T cell receptor beta chains sequenced from one sample in a study of cytotoxic CD8 clonotypes in ibrutinib-treated CLL. Some clones are missing from TCRdb's copy, which holds only in-frame ones; the method was immunoSEQ multiplex PCR. The sample lists roughly 170,000 clones, about 84% seen once, with less than 6% in the top ten. The specimen was PBMCs, collected after 24 months of ibrutinib treatment. The origin of the receptors is a human donor with chronic lymphocytic leukemia.

The chain carries TRBV5-1 and TRBJ2-1; TRBD1 matches 7 bases. CDR3 length equals 15 residues. Losses at the gene ends were 4 bases for V and 7 bases for J; bases not matched to a gene: 11. Germline values: CDR1 SGHRS, CDR2 YFSETQ. The chain's CDR3 is CASSHVGTAPNEQFF. The CDR3 region has the DNA TGCGCCAGCAGCCACGTGGGGACAGCCCCGAATGAGCAGTTCTTC.

On this clone itself: Other DNA sequences in this specimen translate into the identical CDR3. The chain links TRBV19 to TRBJ2-6; the D gene is possibly TRBD2 (5 bases). CDR3 length: 14 amino acids. From germline, CDR1 is LNHDA and CDR2 SQIVND (reference sequence). V lost 6 bases, J lost 0 bases, and 6 bases lay in between. CDR3 sequence reads: CASRRDSGANVLTF. The CDR3 DNA follows: TGTGCCAGTAGGAGGGACTCTGGGGCCAACGTCCTGACTTTC.

There are a few counts of this clone. The rearrangement joins TRBV19 to TRBJ2-6; no firm D call. Trimming stripped 8 bases from V and 0 bases from J, with 2 bases between. The CDR3 spans 12 residues. Germline lookup yields CDR1 LNHDA and CDR2 SQIVND (reference sequence). This CDR3 reads CASASGANVLTF. The CDR3, as DNA: TGTGCCAGTGCCTCTGGGGCCAACGTCCTGACTTTC.

In DNA form, the CDR3 reads TGTGCCAGCAGTCTATCTAGCGGGACCGCCTACAATGAGCAGTTCTTC. Translation: CASSLSSGTAYNEQFF. J is TRBJ2-1 and V is TRBV2; 9 bases map to TRBD2. J lost 2 bases, V lost 5 bases, and 7 bases had no gene match. Germline values: CDR1 SNHLY, CDR2 FYNNEI. This CDR3 is built from 16 residues.

This clone is a singleton in its sample. The V and J genes are TRBV5-4 and TRBJ2-3; 11 bases fit TRBD2. Germline trimming cut 7 bases from V and 2 bases from J; bases unmatched to any gene: 12. CDR1 SGHNT and CDR2 YYREEE come from the germline V gene (reference sequence). The CDR3 has 17 residues. The chain's CDR3 is CASEPPGLAVDTDTQYF. For the CDR3, the DNA is TGTGCCAGCGAACCCCCGGGACTAGCGGTAGACACAGATACGCAGTATTTT.

The chain employs TRBV2 and TRBJ1-1; perhaps TRBD1 as D (6 bases). The CDR3 has 17 amino acids. Germline V gene sequence: CDR1 SNHLY, CDR2 FYNNEI. V dropped 3 bases and J dropped 1 base, with 18 bases sitting between them. The CDR3 DNA follows: TGTGCCAGCAGTGATCTTAATCGAGGGGGACCGAACACTGAAGCTTTCTTT. It specifies CASSDLNRGGPNTEAFF.

The V call is TRBV11-2, the J call TRBJ2-5; 7 nucleotides line up with TRBD2. This CDR3 has 15 residues. The germline V gene has CDR1 SGHAT and CDR2 FQNNGV. Trimming at V came to 0 bases and at J to 2 bases, leaving 3 bases not matched to a gene. The CDR3 loop is CASSLDGGLQETQYF. DNA of the CDR3: TGTGCCAGCAGCTTAGACGGGGGACTACAAGAGACCCAGTACTTC. The variable domain in full, completed from reference TRBV11-2 and TRBJ2-5, reads EAGVAQSPRYKIIEKRQSVAFWCNPISGHATLYWYQQILGQGPKLLIQFQNNGVVDDSQLPKDRFSAERLKGVDSTLKIQPAKLEDSAVYLCASSLDGGLQETQYFGPGTRLLVL.

The chain is built from TRBV5-1 and TRBJ2-7; perhaps TRBD1 as D (5 bases). V lost 0 bases and J lost 2, with 18 bases in between. From germline, CDR1 is SGHRS and CDR2 YFSETQ. The CDR3 has 17 amino acids. In nucleotides, the CDR3 is TGCGCCAGCAGCTTGGGATTTCGTACAGGCCTTCCCTACGAGCAGTACTTC. This encodes CASSLGFRTGLPYEQYF.

The chain has TRBV19 and TRBJ2-1, with 9 bases fitting TRBD2. Germline lookup yields CDR1 LNHDA and CDR2 SQIVND (reference sequence). This CDR3 region has 13 residues. J was trimmed by 8 bases and V by 6 bases; bases with no gene match: 5. The CDR3 bases are TGTGCCAGTAGCGGGACTAGCTTCCATGAGCAGTTCTTC. Translated: CASSGTSFHEQFF.

This chain connects TRBV5-1 to TRBJ1-1; D is perhaps TRBD1 (6 bases). CDR3 length: 16 amino acids. V lost 4 bases, J lost 0 bases, and 16 bases lay in between. In germline, CDR1 is SGHRS, CDR2 YFSETQ. CDR3 DNA sequence: TGCGCCAGCAGCCCGAGGGGGGACACCATGAACACTGAAGCTTTCTTT. It yields the protein CASSPRGDTMNTEAFF. The entire variable domain, with the rest obtained from reference TRBV5-1 and TRBJ1-1, is as follows: KAGVTQTPRYLIKTRGQQVTLSCSPISGHRSVSWYQQTPGQGLQFLFEYFSETQRNKGNFPGRFSGRQFSNSRSEMNVSTLELGDSALYLCASSPRGDTMNTEAFFGQGTRLTVV.